This TCR beta chain was recorded in a study of T cell responses to AZD1222 COVID-19 vaccine. Germline V lookup: CDR1 MNHEY, CDR2 SMNVEV (reference sequence). The CDR3 has 16 residues. With V trimmed by 2 bases and J by 0 bases, 6 bases remained unmatched. For this clone: Its antigen remains unknown.

Produced via immunoSEQ multiplex PCR; TCRdb's table is partial and in-frame only. The table includes more than 95,000 clones, around 90% detected once. Study results and limitations: Females outnumbered males among donors, who were mostly white British; clonal diversity was possibly underestimated. All repertoire sampling was performed exclusively after the peak T cell response. Per reports, nearly half of all spike-specific TCRs target regions that are unmutated in variants. Only a handful of AZD1222 recipients were seropositive at baseline.

The rearrangement joins TRBV27 to TRBJ2-7; 8 bases align to TRBD2. This TCR was recovered from an adult in good health. The source was peripheral blood, collected on day 0 of AZD1222 vaccination. DNA for the CDR3: TGTGCCAGCAGTTTAATCACTAGCGGAAACTCCTACGAGCAGTACTTC. It translates to CASSLITSGNSYEQYF.